Presented here are 14 T cell receptor beta chains from one specimen sequenced in a study of OX40 agonist ivuxolimab in advanced cancers. Clones were read by immunoSEQ multiplex PCR, and TCRdb kept only the in-frame ones, dropping some. Among about 99,000 clones listed, roughly 90% were seen once. Specimen: CD4+ or CD8+ T cells sorted from blood, collected in a trial of the OX40 agonist ivuxolimab. All receptors come from an adult with an advanced solid tumor such as melanoma, head and neck, liver or kidney cancer.

The rearrangement links TRBV4-2 to TRBJ2-6, with D perhaps matching TRBD2 (6 bases). V gave up 2 bases and J gave up 2 bases, with 10 bases separating them. Germline V gives CDR1 LGHNA, CDR2 YNFKEQ. There are 16 residues in the CDR3. In nucleotides, the CDR3 is TGTGCCAGCAGCCAATCGTCGGGGGCTGGGGCCAACGTCCTGACTTTC. Its protein is CASSQSSGAGANVLTF.

The chain is built from TRBV7-2 and TRBJ2-1; the match to TRBD2 covers 12 bases. The V gene end was trimmed by 1 base and the J gene end by 0 bases; junction bases not matched to a gene: 4. In germline, CDR1 is SGHTA, CDR2 FQGNSA. The CDR3 has 18 amino acids. The CDR3 protein is CASSLVGLAGSSYNEQFF. CDR3 coding DNA: TGTGCCAGCAGCTTAGTTGGACTAGCGGGAAGCTCCTACAATGAGCAGTTCTTC.

This clone has a single count. This chain links TRBV19 with TRBJ1-5; no firm D call. The CDR3 length is 11 residues. V gave up 1 base and J gave up 13 bases, with 8 bases separating them. Germline CDR1 is LNHDA and CDR2 is SQIVND (reference sequence). Here the CDR3 DNA reads TGTGCCAGTAGTATAGCCTCCCGGCAGCATTTT. Translation gives CASSIASRQHF. Variable domain in full (rest from reference TRBV19 and TRBJ1-5): DGGITQSPKYLFRKEGQNVTLSCEQNLNHDAMYWYRQDPGQGLRLIYYSQIVNDFQKGDIAEGYSVSREKKESFPLTVTSAQKNPTAFYLCASSIASRQHFGDGTRLSIL.

The chain is built from TRBV5-4 and TRBJ2-1; 10 positions match TRBD2. The CDR3 is made up of 16 amino acids. In germline, CDR1 is SGHNT, CDR2 YYREEE (reference sequence). Germline trimming cut 0 bases from V and 5 bases from J; bases unmatched to any gene: 5. The CDR3 is CASSLGSSGRHNEQFF. CDR3 DNA: TGTGCCAGCAGCTTGGGCTCTAGCGGGAGACACAATGAGCAGTTCTTC.

The chain employs TRBV28 and TRBJ2-1; TRBD2 matches 7 bases. Germline V gene lookup returns CDR1 MDHEN and CDR2 SYDVKM. The CDR3 spans 16 residues. The trim removed 7 bases at V and 4 bases at J, leaving 13 bases unmatched. The CDR3 sequence: CASTNSPGGTYNEQFF. The CDR3 nucleotides read TGTGCCAGCACCAACTCTCCGGGAGGTACTTACAATGAGCAGTTCTTC. Combining the CDR3 with reference TRBV28 and TRBJ2-1 gives the whole variable domain DVKVTQSSRYLVKRTGEKVFLECVQDMDHENMFWYRQDPGLGLRLIYFSYDVKMKEKGDIPEGYSVSREKKERFSLILESASTNQTSMYLCASTNSPGGTYNEQFFGPGTRLTVL.

The chain is built from TRBV4-1 and TRBJ2-5; a weak D match, TRBD1 (5 bases). Judging by the DNA end, TRBJ2-7 fits better; the J call may be wrong. Germline V gives CDR1 MGHRA, CDR2 YSYEKL. CDR3 length equals 14 residues. The CDR3 loop is CASSFQDSQYEQYF. In DNA, the CDR3 is TGCGCCAGCAGCTTTCAAGACAGCCAATACGAGCAGTACTTC.

This rearrangement joins TRBV2 to TRBJ2-6; 9 nucleotides align to TRBD1. With 4 bases clipped from V and 0 bases from J, the junction kept 7 bases outside the gene matches. The CDR3 has 18 amino acids. The germline V gene has CDR1 SNHLY and CDR2 FYNNEI. The CDR3 DNA follows: TGTGCCAGCAGTGCAAACAGGGGGCGAAACTCTGGGGCCAACGTCCTGACTTTC. Translated: CASSANRGRNSGANVLTF.

This chain connects TRBV9 to TRBJ2-3; D is possibly TRBD2 (5 bases). This CDR3 is 16 amino acids long. The V gene lost 4 bases and the J gene lost 0 bases, with 15 bases spanning the gap. CDR1 and CDR2 (germline): SGDLS, YYNGEE. CDR3 amino acids: CASSLGNGGSTDTQYF. In nucleotides, the CDR3 is TGTGCCAGCAGCTTAGGGAACGGCGGGAGCACAGATACGCAGTATTTT.

V and J are TRBV7-9 and TRBJ2-3, with 8 nucleotides matching TRBD1. CDR3 size: 15 residues. The ends lost 5 bases at V and 2 bases at J; junction bases unmatched: 6. Germline V CDR1 and CDR2: SEHNR, FQNEAQ (reference sequence). This chain's CDR3 is CASSPTGGHTDTQYF. The CDR3 nucleotides are TGTGCCAGCAGCCCCACAGGGGGACACACAGATACGCAGTATTTT.

The rearrangement uses TRBV9 and TRBJ2-5; 8 bases match TRBD2. The J segment lost 4 bases and the V segment lost 3 bases, leaving 5 bases of the junction unmatched. This CDR3 contains 14 residues. Germline-derived CDR1 and CDR2 are SGDLS and YYNGEE. The CDR3 bases are TGTGCCAGCAGCGGAGGGACTAGGGGAGAGACCCAGTACTTC. It codes for CASSGGTRGETQYF.

This sequence joins TRBV7-2 and TRBJ2-7; tentative D call: TRBD2 (5 bases). Trimming left V 4 bases short and J 0 bases short, with 13 bases between. CDR1 is SGHTA and CDR2 is FQGNSA in the germline V gene. This CDR3 comprises 15 residues. The CDR3 region is CASSYQSGNSYEQYF. The CDR3 bases are TGTGCCAGCAGCTACCAGTCCGGGAACTCCTACGAGCAGTACTTC.

This chain links TRBV4-3 with TRBJ2-4; TRBD1 might be the D (5 bases). Germline loops: CDR1 LGHNA, CDR2 YSLEER. Trimming left V 0 bases short and J 7 bases short, with 13 bases between. The length of the CDR3 is 15 residues. CDR3 region: CASSQDNSGANIQYF. CDR3 sequence (DNA): TGCGCCAGCAGCCAAGATAACAGTGGGGCGAACATTCAGTACTTC.

V and J are TRBV19 and TRBJ1-2, with D possibly being TRBD1 (5 bases). The germline CDR1 and CDR2 sequences are LNHDA and SQIVND (reference sequence). This CDR3 is built from 15 residues. The ends were cut back, 6 bases at V and 3 bases at J, with 17 bases in the middle. As DNA, the CDR3 is TGTGCCAGTAGAATGGACCCGACGACAGACTATGGCTACACCTTC. Its translation is CASRMDPTTDYGYTF.

CDR3 in DNA: TGTGCCAGCACCCGTAGCGGGAACTCCTACAATGAGCAGTTCTTC. Translated: CASTRSGNSYNEQFF. This chain uses TRBV7-9 with TRBJ2-1; 8 nucleotides line up with TRBD2. V was pared by 7 bases and J by 0 bases, with 5 bases of the junction left unmatched. The CDR3 spans 15 residues. Germline assignment: CDR1 SEHNR and CDR2 FQNEAQ (reference sequence).